The 15 T cell receptor beta chains presented below share a single source sample, sequenced in a study of blood T cell repertoires in COVID-19. Assay used: immunoSEQ multiplex PCR; TCRdb lists only in-frame clones, some missing. The sample shows under 200,000 clones, roughly 83% of them seen only once. The sample comprised peripheral blood. All receptors derive from a man aged 18 to 29 with active or convalescent COVID-19.

The chain couples TRBV23-1 to TRBJ2-7; TRBD1 agrees at 9 bases. Being an ORF, TRBV23-1 has a function that is uncertain. CDR3 size: 15 residues. With 2 bases clipped from V and 0 bases from J, the junction kept 2 bases outside the gene matches. CDR3 amino acids: CASSQGTGFSYEQYF. CDR3 nucleotide sequence: TGCGCCAGCAGTCAAGGGACAGGGTTCTCCTACGAGCAGTACTTC.

The rearrangement joins TRBV27 to TRBJ2-3; 7 bases fit TRBD2. CDR3 size: 15 residues. The V segment lost 6 bases and the J segment 0 bases; nucleotides outside the gene matches: 6. CDR1 MNHEY and CDR2 SMNVEV come from the germline V gene (reference sequence). The CDR3 spells CASSLTSRSTDTQYF. The CDR3 coding sequence is TGTGCCAGCAGCTTGACTAGCAGAAGCACAGATACGCAGTATTTT.

The rearrangement uses TRBV15 and TRBJ1-4, with D perhaps TRBD1 (6 bases). V was cut by 7 bases and J by 6 bases, with 24 bases left in between. Per the germline V gene, CDR1 is LNHNV and CDR2 is YYDKDF (reference sequence). This CDR3 comprises 17 residues. CDR3 in DNA: TGTGCCACCAAGATGTACTCAACCTCAGGGGCTTATGAAAAACTGTTTTTT. Residues: CATKMYSTSGAYEKLFF.

The chain joins TRBV13 to TRBJ2-5; 8 bases agree with TRBD2. The V segment lost 3 bases and the J segment 5 bases; nucleotides outside the gene matches: 8. In germline, CDR1 is PRHDT, CDR2 FYEKMQ (reference sequence). The CDR3 contains 15 residues. The CDR3 sequence is CASSFSGEGGETQYF. The CDR3 nucleotides read TGTGCCAGCAGCTTTAGCGGGGAGGGCGGGGAGACCCAGTACTTC. Full variable domain (outside the CDR3, taken from reference TRBV13 and TRBJ2-5): AAGVIQSPRHLIKEKRETATLKCYPIPRHDTVYWYQQGPGQDPQFLISFYEKMQSDKGSIPDRFSAQQFSDYHSELNMSSLELGDSALYFCASSFSGEGGETQYFGPGTRLLVL.

The chain joins TRBV5-4 to TRBJ1-1, with D perhaps matching TRBD1 (5 bases). The V and J ends lost 1 base and 3 bases respectively, with 7 bases between them. The CDR3 loop spans 13 amino acids. CDR1 is SGHNT, CDR2 YYREEE, per germline (reference sequence). CDR3 sequence: CASSLTGDTEAFF. CDR3 bases: TGTGCCAGCAGCTTGACGGGGGACACTGAAGCTTTCTTT.

This clone was seen only a few times. The chain links TRBV10-3 to TRBJ1-1; maybe TRBD1 (5 bases). Trimming removed 2 bases at V and 4 bases at J, with 5 bases between. The CDR3 consists of 12 residues. The germline gives CDR1 ENHRY, CDR2 SYGVKD. CDR3: CAISEDSTEAFF. CDR3 bases: TGTGCCATCAGTGAGGACAGCACTGAAGCTTTCTTT.

The rearrangement links TRBV12-3 or TRBV12-4 to TRBJ1-2; D uncertain. V lost 4 bases and J lost 6, with 12 bases in between. The CDR3 extends over 13 amino acids. This CDR3 reads CASSSRQNNGYTF. CDR3 in DNA: TGTGCCAGCAGTTCGAGGCAGAATAATGGCTACACCTTC.

The chain joins TRBV11-3 to TRBJ1-1; 7 bases match TRBD1. The V gene's germline CDR1 is SGHNT and CDR2 YENEEA. V gave up 5 bases and J gave up 11 bases; unmatched junction bases: 8. The CDR3 totals 12 residues. The CDR3 sequence is CASSTRQGEAFF. The CDR3 DNA is TGTGCCAGCAGCACGCGACAGGGCGAGGCTTTCTTT.

This clone was picked up one time. V gene TRBV4-1 combines with J gene TRBJ2-7; 7 nucleotides line up with TRBD2. The CDR3 is 14 residues long. V was clipped by 3 bases and J by 0 bases; unmatched bases: 2. Looked up from germline, CDR1 is MGHRA and CDR2 is YSYEKL. CDR3 sequence reads: CASSHGGGSYEQYF. The CDR3 DNA sequence: TGCGCCAGCAGCCACGGCGGGGGCTCCTACGAGCAGTACTTC.

The chain is built from TRBV10-1 and TRBJ2-2; TRBD1 matches at 8 bases. Germline V gene data show CDR1 as WNHNN and CDR2 as SYGVQD (reference sequence). V dropped 2 bases and J dropped 5; count of bases not matched to a gene: 10. The CDR3 consists of 17 residues. CDR3 region: CASSELFDRGKTGELFF. For the CDR3, the DNA is TGCGCCAGCAGTGAGCTTTTTGACAGGGGAAAAACCGGGGAGCTGTTTTTT.

This clone occurred once. The chain uses TRBV30 and TRBJ2-5, with TRBD2 identical over 8 bases. The V gene's germline CDR1 is GTSNPN and CDR2 SVGIG (reference sequence). Trimming took 2 bases from V and 4 from J; bases not matched to a gene: 6. The CDR3 loop spans 14 amino acids. DNA of the CDR3: TGTGCCTGGAGTTTGGCGGGAGGTTTAGAGACCCAGTACTTC. This sequence encodes CAWSLAGGLETQYF. Drawing the rest from reference TRBV30 and TRBJ2-5, the complete variable domain is SQTIHQWPATLVQPVGSPLSLECTVEGTSNPNLYWYRQAAGRGLQLLFYSVGIGQISSEVPQNLSASRPQDRQFILSSKKLLLSDSGFYLCAWSLAGGLETQYFGPGTRLLVL.

V is TRBV7-9 and J is TRBJ1-4; 9 nucleotides line up with TRBD1. V was pared by 7 bases and J by 8 bases, with 5 bases of the junction left unmatched. This CDR3 is 13 amino acids long. Germline values: CDR1 SEHNR, CDR2 FQNEAQ (reference sequence). The CDR3 region is CASMGTGPEKLFF. CDR3 nucleotide sequence: TGTGCCAGCATGGGGACAGGGCCGGAAAAACTGTTTTTT.

The chain has TRBV28 and TRBJ2-5; the D gene is possibly TRBD2 (8 bases). Trimming pared 2 bases from V and 3 bases from J, leaving 25 bases between. The germline gives CDR1 MDHEN, CDR2 SYDVKM. This CDR3 is 19 amino acids long. The CDR3 nucleotides read TGTGCCAGCAGTTTACCCCTCGGGAGGGGGCGCAAAATAAAAGAGACCCAGTACTTC. Translated, it gives CASSLPLGRGRKIKETQYF.

The chain has TRBV18 and TRBJ2-1, with D tentatively TRBD2 (5 bases). Germline lookup yields CDR1 KGHSH and CDR2 LQKENI. The V and J ends lost 4 bases and 10 bases respectively, with 11 bases between them. This CDR3 spans 12 amino acids. The DNA of the CDR3 is TGTGCCAGCTCACAAACGTCGGGGGAGCAGTTCTTC. This translates into CASSQTSGEQFF.

The chain carries TRBV9 and TRBJ1-1, with D uncertain. CDR1 is SGDLS, CDR2 YYNGEE, per germline. Trimming stripped 4 bases from V and 0 bases from J, with 10 bases between. The CDR3 loop spans 14 amino acids. This CDR3 reads CASSLGYMNTEAFF. The DNA for the CDR3 is TGTGCCAGCAGCTTAGGGTACATGAACACTGAAGCTTTCTTT.